The 25 T cell receptor beta chains presented below share a single source sample, sequenced in a study of blood T cell repertoires in COVID-19. Libraries were prepared by immunoSEQ multiplex PCR; TCRdb keeps only in-frame clonotypes and omits some of them. The table lists roughly 220,000 clones, about 85% of them singletons. Source material: peripheral blood. The receptors here all came from a man younger than 40 with active or convalescent COVID-19.

This chain joins TRBV23-1 and TRBJ1-5; the match to TRBD1 covers 7 bases. TRBV23-1 is an ORF, with its function uncertain. The trim removed 4 bases at V and 6 bases at J, leaving 9 bases unmatched. The CDR3 is 15 amino acids. In DNA, the CDR3 is TGCGCCAGCAGTCCGACAGACAGGGCAGGTCAGCCCCAGCATTTT. Protein product: CASSPTDRAGQPQHF.

This clone was found a few times. The chain couples TRBV4-1 to TRBJ1-1; D not resolved. V lost 5 bases to trimming and J lost 0 bases, with 7 bases between them. The CDR3 extends over 13 amino acids. Germline assignment: CDR1 MGHRA and CDR2 YSYEKL. As DNA, the CDR3 is TGCGCCAGCAGCACCTCAGTGAACACTGAAGCTTTCTTT. It is translated as CASSTSVNTEAFF.

This chain connects TRBV28 to TRBJ2-2, with D perhaps matching TRBD2 (6 bases). Trimming left V 5 bases short and J 6 bases short, with 10 bases between. CDR1 is MDHEN and CDR2 is SYDVKM in the germline V gene. The CDR3 sequence is 13 residues long. The CDR3 nucleotides are TGTGCCAGCAGTCCCTGGGGGGCCGGGGAGCTGTTTTTT. Protein product: CASSPWGAGELFF.

The gene calls are TRBV6-2 or TRBV6-3 and TRBJ2-1; 12 bases agree with TRBD2. CDR3 length equals 17 residues. The germline CDR1 and CDR2 sequences are MNHEY and SVGEGT. The V gene end was trimmed by 6 bases and the J gene end by 4 bases; junction bases not matched to a gene: 10. Written as DNA, the CDR3 is TGTGCCAGCAGCCGGTCTAGCGGGAGGGCCGGGTACAATGAGCAGTTCTTC. Translating it yields CASSRSSGRAGYNEQFF.

This clone was seen only once. The chain couples TRBV19 to TRBJ1-1; 10 bases align to TRBD1. CDR1 and CDR2 (germline): LNHDA, SQIVND (reference sequence). The V segment lost 6 bases and the J segment 5 bases; nucleotides outside the gene matches: 12. The CDR3 runs 16 residues. CDR3: CASSLTGGGGRTEAFF. CDR3 sequence (DNA): TGTGCCAGTAGCCTGACAGGGGGCGGCGGTCGGACTGAAGCTTTCTTT.

The chain is built from TRBV4-1 and TRBJ2-3; 8 bases line up with TRBD2. Trimming cost V 2 bases and J 7 bases; bases outside gene matches: 11. CDR1 and CDR2 (germline): MGHRA, YSYEKL. This CDR3 is built from 16 residues. The CDR3 DNA sequence: TGCGCCAGCAGCCAATACCCGGGACTAGAGTTGTATACGCAGTATTTT. It yields the protein CASSQYPGLELYTQYF.

The chain employs TRBV14 and TRBJ1-1; no reliable D call. Germline assignment: CDR1 SGHDN and CDR2 FVKESK. This CDR3 is 13 amino acids long. V lost 5 bases to trimming and J lost 0 bases, with 7 bases between them. The CDR3 sequence: CASSGGLNTEAFF. The CDR3 DNA follows: TGTGCCAGCAGCGGCGGATTGAACACTGAAGCTTTCTTT. Looking up the rest from reference TRBV14 and TRBJ1-1 gives the full variable domain: EAGVTQFPSHSVIEKGQTVTLRCDPISGHDNLYWYRRVMGKEIKFLLHFVKESKQDESGMPNNRFLAERTGGTYSTLKVQPAELEDSGVYFCASSGGLNTEAFFGQGTRLTVV.

J is TRBJ2-7 and V is TRBV7-9; D is possibly TRBD2 (6 bases). Trimming removed 5 bases from V and 0 bases from J, with 14 bases in between. The CDR3 has 15 amino acids. Germline lookup yields CDR1 SEHNR and CDR2 FQNEAQ (reference sequence). The CDR3 loop reads CASSGTAVSSYEQYF. The CDR3 DNA reads as TGTGCCAGCAGCGGGACTGCTGTAAGCTCCTACGAGCAGTACTTC. The complete variable domain, with remaining parts taken from reference TRBV7-9 and TRBJ2-7, reads DTGVSQNPRHKITKRGQNVTFRCDPISEHNRLYWYRQTLGQGPEFLTYFQNEAQLEKSRLLSDRFSAERPKGSFSTLEIQRTEQGDSAMYLCASSGTAVSSYEQYFGPGTRLTVT.

The chain links TRBV7-9 to TRBJ2-5; D unclear. V was shortened by 1 base and J by 4 bases, with 4 bases between the two germline ends. The V gene's germline CDR1 is SEHNR and CDR2 FQNEAQ (reference sequence). The CDR3 runs to 12 residues. CDR3 region: CASSLVAETQYF. The DNA of the CDR3 is TGTGCCAGCAGCTTAGTGGCAGAGACCCAGTACTTC. The whole variable domain, remainder taken from reference TRBV7-9 and TRBJ2-5, is DTGVSQNPRHKITKRGQNVTFRCDPISEHNRLYWYRQTLGQGPEFLTYFQNEAQLEKSRLLSDRFSAERPKGSFSTLEIQRTEQGDSAMYLCASSLVAETQYFGPGTRLLVL.

This clone was observed a handful of times. The chain has TRBV11-2 and TRBJ1-5; 9 bases align to TRBD1. Germline loops: CDR1 SGHAT, CDR2 FQNNGV. V lost 3 bases and J lost 4; bases outside the gene matches: 4. The CDR3 runs to 15 residues. The CDR3 region is CASSFEDRGNQPQHF. The CDR3 DNA reads TGTGCCAGCAGCTTTGAGGACAGGGGAAATCAGCCCCAGCATTTT.

The V and J genes are TRBV11-2 and TRBJ1-1, with D unclear. Germline loops: CDR1 SGHAT, CDR2 FQNNGV. This CDR3 comprises 15 residues. With 2 bases removed from V and 2 bases from J, the gap between germline ends came to 12 bases. The CDR3 bases are TGTGCCAGCAGCTTATCTAGCAGTTTAAACACTGAAGCTTTCTTT. This gives the protein CASSLSSSLNTEAFF.

The rearrangement uses TRBV19 and TRBJ2-1; TRBD2 matches 8 bases. With V trimmed by 2 bases and J by 6 bases, 6 bases remained unmatched. CDR3 length: 15 residues. The germline gives CDR1 LNHDA, CDR2 SQIVND (reference sequence). DNA for the CDR3: TGTGCCAGTAGTATATCGGGAGGGGGGGGCAATGAGCAGTTCTTC. This codes for CASSISGGGGNEQFF.

The rearrangement links TRBV28 to TRBJ1-2; D call uncertain. V was cut by 3 bases and J by 8 bases, with 10 bases left in between. This CDR3 comprises 12 residues. Germline CDR1 is MDHEN and CDR2 is SYDVKM. The CDR3 DNA sequence: TGTGCCAGCAGTTTTCGGCTGGAGGGCTACACCTTC. As protein: CASSFRLEGYTF.

V is TRBV7-2 and J is TRBJ2-7; no firm D call. V lost 3 bases to trimming and J lost 4 bases, with 10 bases between them. Germline loops: CDR1 SGHTA, CDR2 FQGNSA. This CDR3 spans 13 amino acids. CDR3: CASSFSMYYEQYF. The CDR3 bases are TGTGCCAGCAGCTTTAGCATGTATTACGAGCAGTACTTC.

This chain connects TRBV7-9 to TRBJ1-1; possible D gene TRBD1, 5 bases. CDR3 length: 13 amino acids. Germline V gene data show CDR1 as SEHNR and CDR2 as FQNEAQ (reference sequence). With 5 bases removed from V and 7 bases from J, the gap between germline ends came to 14 bases. CDR3: CASSLRDSIEAFF. CDR3 nucleotide sequence: TGTGCCAGCAGCCTTCGGGACTCGATTGAAGCTTTCTTT.

The V gene is TRBV25-1, the J gene TRBJ2-7, with TRBD1 as a possible D gene (6 bases). This CDR3 spans 15 amino acids. V lost 4 bases, J lost 7 bases, and 20 bases lay in between. The germline CDR1 and CDR2 sequences are MGHDK and SYGVNS. The CDR3 coding sequence is TGTGCCAGCAGTGGGGTGGGGCCAGGGGTGCGAGAGCAGTACTTC. The encoded protein is CASSGVGPGVREQYF.

The V and J genes are TRBV7-9 and TRBJ1-6; TRBD1 might be the D (5 bases). V shed 1 base and J shed 10 bases, with 14 bases lying between them. Looked up from germline, CDR1 is SEHNR and CDR2 is FQNEAQ (reference sequence). CDR3 length equals 15 residues. The CDR3 sequence: CASSLGDRGGSPLHF. The CDR3 region has the DNA TGTGCCAGCAGCTTAGGAGACAGAGGTGGATCACCCCTCCACTTT.

This chain links TRBV7-2 with TRBJ2-7, with D possibly being TRBD2 (5 bases). CDR1 is SGHTA, CDR2 FQGNSA, per germline. The CDR3 loop spans 14 amino acids. V was shortened by 1 base and J by 2 bases, with 9 bases between the two germline ends. The DNA for the CDR3 is TGTGCCAGCAGCTTAGACAGCGGCACCTACGAGCAGTACTTC. Translation: CASSLDSGTYEQYF.

V is TRBV5-4 and J is TRBJ2-5; TRBD1 aligns across 7 bases. Germline V CDR1 and CDR2: SGHNT, YYREEE (reference sequence). The trim removed 0 bases at V and 9 bases at J, leaving 14 bases unmatched. The CDR3 runs to 16 residues. The CDR3 DNA follows: TGTGCCAGCAGCTTGGTGGGGACAGCCGGTCCTGGGGCCCAGTACTTC. Translation gives CASSLVGTAGPGAQYF.

CDR3 in amino acids: CASSRGLAGATTGEQYF. DNA of the CDR3: TGTGCCAGCAGCCGAGGACTAGCGGGAGCTACTACTGGCGAGCAGTACTTC. The chain links TRBV6-6 to TRBJ2-7, with 13 bases lining up with TRBD2. J gave up 6 bases and V 6 bases, and 14 bases lay outside the gene matches. CDR1 and CDR2 from the germline V gene are MNHNY and SVGAGI (reference sequence). This CDR3 has 17 residues.

The chain carries TRBV14 and TRBJ2-1; 7 bases align to TRBD1. From germline, CDR1 is SGHDN and CDR2 FVKESK. There are 21 residues in the CDR3. J lost 7 bases, V lost 0 bases, and 24 bases had no gene match. CDR3 in amino acids: CASSQDLGRTGKTSSWNEQFF. The DNA for the CDR3 is TGTGCCAGCAGCCAAGATTTGGGTCGGACAGGCAAGACCAGTTCTTGGAATGAGCAGTTCTTC.

The chain employs TRBV7-2 and TRBJ2-2; 8 bases are a match to TRBD2. Germline values: CDR1 SGHTA, CDR2 FQGNSA. The CDR3 is 17 residues long. The ends lost 5 bases at V and 0 bases at J; junction bases unmatched: 8. The CDR3: CASSRGGRASNTGELFF. The CDR3 bases are TGTGCCAGCAGCCGGGGGGGCAGGGCATCGAACACCGGGGAGCTGTTTTTT. The full variable domain, in which reference TRBV7-2 and TRBJ2-2 provide the parts outside the CDR3, is GAGVSQSPSNKVTEKGKDVELRCDPISGHTALYWYRQSLGQGLEFLIYFQGNSAPDKSGLPSDRFSAERTGGSVSTLTIQRTQQEDSAVYLCASSRGGRASNTGELFFGEGSRLTVL.

This clone was counted once. This sequence joins TRBV7-2 and TRBJ2-3; 7 nucleotides line up with TRBD2. From germline, CDR1 is SGHTA and CDR2 FQGNSA. After removal of 5 bases from V and 5 bases from J, the junction contained 13 bases not matched to a gene. The CDR3 is made up of 16 amino acids. In DNA, the CDR3 is TGTGCCAGCAGCCGTCCGATCGCGGGGGAGGAAGATACGCAGTATTTT. Protein product: CASSRPIAGEEDTQYF.

The V and J genes are TRBV6-5 and TRBJ2-2, with D possibly matching TRBD1 (6 bases). Germline-derived CDR1 and CDR2 are MNHEY and SVGAGI. V gave up 5 bases and J gave up 5 bases, with 15 bases separating them. The CDR3 runs 15 residues. CDR3 bases: TGTGCCAGCAGTCAACGTTACAGGGAGACCGGGGAGCTGTTTTTT. This translates into CASSQRYRETGELFF.

The chain carries TRBV24-1 and TRBJ2-1; D is perhaps TRBD1 (7 bases). Germline-derived CDR1 and CDR2 are KGHDR and SFDVKD. The V and J ends lost 12 bases and 4 bases respectively, with 18 bases between them. The CDR3 is 14 residues long. This CDR3 is CASQGGQYYNEQFF. The CDR3 bases are TGTGCCTCTCAGGGGGGACAATATTACAATGAGCAGTTCTTC.